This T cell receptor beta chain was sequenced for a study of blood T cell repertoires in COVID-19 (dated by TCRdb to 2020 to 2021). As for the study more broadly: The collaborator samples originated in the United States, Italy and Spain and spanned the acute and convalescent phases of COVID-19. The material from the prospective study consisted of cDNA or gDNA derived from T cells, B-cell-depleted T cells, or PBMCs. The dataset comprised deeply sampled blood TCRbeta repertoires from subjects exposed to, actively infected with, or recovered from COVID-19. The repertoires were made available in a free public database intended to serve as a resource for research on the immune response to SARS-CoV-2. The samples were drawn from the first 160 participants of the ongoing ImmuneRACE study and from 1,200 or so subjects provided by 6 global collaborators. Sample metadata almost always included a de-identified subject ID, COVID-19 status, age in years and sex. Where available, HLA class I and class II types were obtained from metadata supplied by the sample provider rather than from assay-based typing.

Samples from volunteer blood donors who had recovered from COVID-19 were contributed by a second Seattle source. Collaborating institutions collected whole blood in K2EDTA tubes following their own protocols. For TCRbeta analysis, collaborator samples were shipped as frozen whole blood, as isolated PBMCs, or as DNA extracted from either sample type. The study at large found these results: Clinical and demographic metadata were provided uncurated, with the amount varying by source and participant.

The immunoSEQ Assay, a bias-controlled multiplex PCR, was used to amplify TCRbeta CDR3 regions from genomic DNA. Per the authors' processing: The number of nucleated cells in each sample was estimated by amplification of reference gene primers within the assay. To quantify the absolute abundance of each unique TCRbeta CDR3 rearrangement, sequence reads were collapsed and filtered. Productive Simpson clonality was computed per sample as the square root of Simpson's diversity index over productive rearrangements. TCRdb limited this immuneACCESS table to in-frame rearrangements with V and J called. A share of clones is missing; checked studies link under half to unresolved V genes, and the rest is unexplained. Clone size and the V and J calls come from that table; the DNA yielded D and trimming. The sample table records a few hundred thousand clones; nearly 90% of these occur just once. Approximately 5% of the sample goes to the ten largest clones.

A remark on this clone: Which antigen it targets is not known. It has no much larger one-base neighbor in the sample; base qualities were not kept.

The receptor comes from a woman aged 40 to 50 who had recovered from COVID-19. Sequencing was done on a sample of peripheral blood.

Read as DNA, the sequence is TGTGCCAGCAGTTCGGATCAGGGTCAGCCCCAGCATTTT. It codes for CASSSDQGQPQHF. Rearrangement joined TRBV12-3 or TRBV12-4 to TRBJ1-5; a weak D assignment points to TRBD1 (5 bases agree). The CDR3, cysteine through phenylalanine, is 13 amino acids long. Only the CDR3 DNA stays, 39 bases, in frame from base 1. A distance of 10 bases separates the germline ends of V and J, which lose 4 bases and 6 bases respectively.